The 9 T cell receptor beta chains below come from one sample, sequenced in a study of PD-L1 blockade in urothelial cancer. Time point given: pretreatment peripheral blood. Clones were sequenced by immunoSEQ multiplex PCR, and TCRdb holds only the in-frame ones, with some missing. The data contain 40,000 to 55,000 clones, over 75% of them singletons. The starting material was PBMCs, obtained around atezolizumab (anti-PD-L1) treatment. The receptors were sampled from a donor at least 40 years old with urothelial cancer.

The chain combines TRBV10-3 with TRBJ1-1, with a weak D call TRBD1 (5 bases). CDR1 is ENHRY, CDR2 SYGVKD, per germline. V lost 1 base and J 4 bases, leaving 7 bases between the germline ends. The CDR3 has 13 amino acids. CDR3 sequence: CAISEWGGTEAFF. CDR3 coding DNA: TGTGCCATCAGTGAGTGGGGGGGCACTGAAGCTTTCTTT.

CDR3 sequence reads: CASSPRGGGPYNEQFF. The CDR3 DNA reads as TGCGCCAGCAGCCCCCGGGGGGGCGGTCCCTACAATGAGCAGTTCTTC. This chain connects TRBV4-1 to TRBJ2-1, with TRBD2 matching 8 bases. Germline V gene data show CDR1 as MGHRA and CDR2 as YSYEKL. J gave up 2 bases and V 4 bases, and 7 bases lay outside the gene matches. The CDR3 covers 16 residues.

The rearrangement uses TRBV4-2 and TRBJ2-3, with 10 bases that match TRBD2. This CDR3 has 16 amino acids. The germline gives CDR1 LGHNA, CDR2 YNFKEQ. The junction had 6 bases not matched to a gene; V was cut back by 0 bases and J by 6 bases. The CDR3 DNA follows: TGTGCCAGCAGCCAAGATCTTACTAGCGGGATGGATACGCAGTATTTT. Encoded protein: CASSQDLTSGMDTQYF.

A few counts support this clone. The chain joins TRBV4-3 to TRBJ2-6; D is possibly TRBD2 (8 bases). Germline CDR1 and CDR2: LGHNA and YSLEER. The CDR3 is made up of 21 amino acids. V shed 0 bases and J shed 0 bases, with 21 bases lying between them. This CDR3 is CASSQDIGGDSLFSGANVLTF. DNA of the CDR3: TGCGCCAGCAGCCAAGATATCGGGGGGGACAGTCTTTTCTCTGGGGCCAACGTCCTGACTTTC.

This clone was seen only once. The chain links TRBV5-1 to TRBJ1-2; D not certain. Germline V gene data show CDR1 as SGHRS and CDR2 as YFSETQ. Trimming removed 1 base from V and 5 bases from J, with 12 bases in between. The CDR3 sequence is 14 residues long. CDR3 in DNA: TGCGCCAGCAGCTTGTCCGGGGTTTGGTATGGCTACACCTTC. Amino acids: CASSLSGVWYGYTF. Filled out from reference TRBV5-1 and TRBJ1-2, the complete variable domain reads KAGVTQTPRYLIKTRGQQVTLSCSPISGHRSVSWYQQTPGQGLQFLFEYFSETQRNKGNFPGRFSGRQFSNSRSEMNVSTLELGDSALYLCASSLSGVWYGYTFGSGTRLTVV.

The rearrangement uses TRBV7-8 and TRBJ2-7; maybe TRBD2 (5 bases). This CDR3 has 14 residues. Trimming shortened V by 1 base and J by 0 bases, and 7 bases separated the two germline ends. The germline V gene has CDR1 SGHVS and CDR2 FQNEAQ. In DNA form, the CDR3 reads TGTGCCAGCAGCTTAGGCGGGCGCTCCTACGAGCAGTACTTC. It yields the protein CASSLGGRSYEQYF.

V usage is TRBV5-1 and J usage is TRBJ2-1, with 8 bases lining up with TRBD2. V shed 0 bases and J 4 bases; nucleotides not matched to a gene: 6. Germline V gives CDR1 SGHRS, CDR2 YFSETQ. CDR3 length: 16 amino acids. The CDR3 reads CASSLGPLAEYNEQFF. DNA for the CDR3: TGCGCCAGCAGCTTGGGCCCACTAGCGGAGTACAATGAGCAGTTCTTC. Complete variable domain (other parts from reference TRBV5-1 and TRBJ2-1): KAGVTQTPRYLIKTRGQQVTLSCSPISGHRSVSWYQQTPGQGLQFLFEYFSETQRNKGNFPGRFSGRQFSNSRSEMNVSTLELGDSALYLCASSLGPLAEYNEQFFGPGTRLTVL.

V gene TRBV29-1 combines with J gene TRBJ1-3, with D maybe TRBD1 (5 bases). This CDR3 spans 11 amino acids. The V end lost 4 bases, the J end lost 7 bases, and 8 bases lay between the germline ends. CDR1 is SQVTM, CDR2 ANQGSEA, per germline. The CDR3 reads CSVVEGNTIYF. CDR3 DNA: TGCAGCGTTGTGGAGGGGAACACCATATATTTT.

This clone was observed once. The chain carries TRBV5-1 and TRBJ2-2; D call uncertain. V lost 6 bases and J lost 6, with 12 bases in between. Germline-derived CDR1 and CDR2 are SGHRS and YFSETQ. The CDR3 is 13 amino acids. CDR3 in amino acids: CASTPSGPGELFF. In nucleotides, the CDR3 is TGCGCCAGCACCCCCTCGGGTCCCGGGGAGCTGTTTTTT. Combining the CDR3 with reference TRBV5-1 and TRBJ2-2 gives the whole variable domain KAGVTQTPRYLIKTRGQQVTLSCSPISGHRSVSWYQQTPGQGLQFLFEYFSETQRNKGNFPGRFSGRQFSNSRSEMNVSTLELGDSALYLCASTPSGPGELFFGEGSRLTVL.